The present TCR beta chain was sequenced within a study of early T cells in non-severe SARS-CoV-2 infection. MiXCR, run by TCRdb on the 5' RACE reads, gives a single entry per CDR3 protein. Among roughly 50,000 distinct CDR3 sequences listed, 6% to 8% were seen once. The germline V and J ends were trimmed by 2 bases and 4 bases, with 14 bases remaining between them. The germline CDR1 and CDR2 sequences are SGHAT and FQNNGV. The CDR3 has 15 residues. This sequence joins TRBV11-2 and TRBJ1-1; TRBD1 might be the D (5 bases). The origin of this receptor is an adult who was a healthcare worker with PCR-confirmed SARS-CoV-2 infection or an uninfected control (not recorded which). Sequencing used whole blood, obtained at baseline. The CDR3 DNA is TGTGCCAGCAGCTTATGGGTTTCGGGGGGCACTGAAGCTTTCTTT. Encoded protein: CASSLWVSGGTEAFF.